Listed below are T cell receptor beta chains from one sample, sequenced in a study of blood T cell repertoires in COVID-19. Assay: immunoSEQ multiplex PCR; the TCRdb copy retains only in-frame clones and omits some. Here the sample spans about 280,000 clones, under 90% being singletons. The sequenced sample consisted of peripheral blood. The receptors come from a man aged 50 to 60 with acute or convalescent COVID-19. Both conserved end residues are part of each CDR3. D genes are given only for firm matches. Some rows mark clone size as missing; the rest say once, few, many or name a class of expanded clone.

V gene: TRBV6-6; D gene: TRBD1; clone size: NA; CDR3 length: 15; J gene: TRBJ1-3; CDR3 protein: CATLVQGAPGNTIYF; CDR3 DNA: TGTGCCACCCTTGTGCAGGGGGCGCCCGGAAACACCATATATTTT
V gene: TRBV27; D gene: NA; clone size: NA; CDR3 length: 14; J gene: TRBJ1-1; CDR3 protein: CASRGGYRNTEAFF; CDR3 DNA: TGTGCCTCACGAGGGGGATACCGGAACACTGAAGCTTTCTTT
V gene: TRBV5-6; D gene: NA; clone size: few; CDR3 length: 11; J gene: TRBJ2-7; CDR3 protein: CASSSYYEQYF; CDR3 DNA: TGTGCCAGCAGCTCCTACTACGAGCAGTACTTC
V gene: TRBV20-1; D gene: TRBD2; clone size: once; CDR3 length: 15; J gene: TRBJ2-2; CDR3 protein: CSASRLAGGTGELFF; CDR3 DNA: TGCAGTGCTAGTCGGCTAGCGGGTGGTACCGGGGAGCTGTTTTTT
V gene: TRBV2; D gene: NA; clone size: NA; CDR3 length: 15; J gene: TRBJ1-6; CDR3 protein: CASREGSSYNSPLHF; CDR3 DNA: TGTGCCAGCAGGGAGGGGAGCTCCTATAATTCACCCCTCCACTTT
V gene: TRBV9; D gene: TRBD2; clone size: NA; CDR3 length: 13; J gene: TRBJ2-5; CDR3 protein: CASSSSGGETQYF; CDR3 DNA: TGTGCCAGCAGCTCTAGCGGGGGAGAGACCCAGTACTTC
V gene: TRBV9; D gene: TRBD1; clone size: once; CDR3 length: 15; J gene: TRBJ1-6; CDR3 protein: CASSVGGTGESPLHF; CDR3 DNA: TGTGCCAGCAGCGTAGGTGGGACAGGGGAATCACCCCTCCACTTT
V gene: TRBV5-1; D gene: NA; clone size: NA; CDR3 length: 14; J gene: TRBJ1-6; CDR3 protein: CASNVGGVNSPLHF; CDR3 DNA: TGCGCCAGCAATGTAGGCGGGGTAAATTCACCCCTCCACTTT
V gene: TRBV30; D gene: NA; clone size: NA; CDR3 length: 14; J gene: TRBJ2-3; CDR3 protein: CAWYLGEGTDTQYF; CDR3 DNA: TGTGCCTGGTACCTAGGTGAAGGCACAGATACGCAGTATTTT
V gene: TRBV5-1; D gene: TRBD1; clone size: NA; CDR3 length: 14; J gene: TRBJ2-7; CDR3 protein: CASSLAQGLIEQYF; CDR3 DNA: TGCGCCAGCAGCTTGGCACAGGGGTTAATCGAGCAGTACTTC
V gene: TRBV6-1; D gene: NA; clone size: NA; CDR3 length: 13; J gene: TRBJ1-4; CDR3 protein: CASRRGSNEKLFF; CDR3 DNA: TGTGCCAGCAGGAGGGGGTCTAATGAAAAACTGTTTTTT